These 28 T cell receptor beta chains originate from one sample sequenced in a study of blood T cell repertoires in COVID-19. Measured with immunoSEQ multiplex PCR; TCRdb has only the in-frame clones, and not every one. The sample has a few hundred thousand clones, 70% to 90% seen once; the top ten hold around 3%. Sample: peripheral blood. These receptors originate from a man aged 60 to 75 with acute or convalescent COVID-19.

V usage is TRBV4-2 and J usage is TRBJ2-7; a weak D match, TRBD2 (6 bases). Germline CDR1 is LGHNA and CDR2 is YNFKEQ. Trimming left V 3 bases short and J 3 bases short, with 9 bases between. The CDR3 contains 13 residues. CDR3 sequence: CASSQGLNYEQYF. CDR3 sequence (DNA): TGTGCCAGCAGCCAGGGACTGAACTACGAGCAGTACTTC.

The rearrangement uses TRBV7-3 and TRBJ2-2; D remains ambiguous. The length of the CDR3 is 15 residues. Germline loops: CDR1 SGHTA, CDR2 FQGTGA. Trimming shortened V by 3 bases and J by 4 bases, and 12 bases separated the two germline ends. DNA of the CDR3: TGTGCCAGCAGCTTGGGCGTAAGCCGCACCGGGGAGCTGTTTTTT. It translates to CASSLGVSRTGELFF.

In its sample, this clone was seen once. The gene calls are TRBV18 and TRBJ1-6; the D gene is possibly TRBD1 (6 bases). The CDR3 length is 20 residues. Trimming took off 4 bases at V and 9 bases at J, with 31 bases between the two ends. CDR1 and CDR2 from the germline V gene are KGHSH and LQKENI. CDR3 coding DNA: TGTGCCAGCTCACGAGACCAGGTAGGACAGCTATTCGTCCGGAGTTCACCCCTCCACTTT. Its translation is CASSRDQVGQLFVRSSPLHF.

V is TRBV27 and J is TRBJ2-1, with 10 positions matching TRBD1. Germline V lookup: CDR1 MNHEY, CDR2 SMNVEV (reference sequence). Trimming removed 6 bases from V and 5 bases from J; junction bases left unmatched: 7. This CDR3 spans 15 amino acids. The CDR3 coding sequence is TGTGCCAGCAGCAAACCAGGGACAGGGGACAATGAGCAGTTCTTC. Protein: CASSKPGTGDNEQFF.

The chain uses TRBV5-1 and TRBJ2-7, with TRBD1 matching 7 bases. J gave up 3 bases and V 3 bases, and 6 bases lay outside the gene matches. Per germline, CDR1 SGHRS and CDR2 YFSETQ. This CDR3 region has 14 residues. In nucleotides, the CDR3 is TGCGCCAGCAGCTGGAGGACAGGTAACTACGAGCAGTACTTC. Residues: CASSWRTGNYEQYF. The complete variable domain, with remaining parts taken from reference TRBV5-1 and TRBJ2-7, reads KAGVTQTPRYLIKTRGQQVTLSCSPISGHRSVSWYQQTPGQGLQFLFEYFSETQRNKGNFPGRFSGRQFSNSRSEMNVSTLELGDSALYLCASSWRTGNYEQYFGPGTRLTVT.

This clone came up once. The V gene is TRBV3-1 (or the pseudogene TRBV3-2), the J gene TRBJ1-1, with a weak D call TRBD1 (6 bases). V lost 6 bases, J lost 11 bases, and 19 bases lay in between. The CDR3 totals 13 residues. Germline V gives CDR1 LGHDT, CDR2 YNNKEL (reference sequence). Written as DNA, the CDR3 is TGTGCCAGCAGGGGCGGCCGGGACACTGGGGCTTTCTTT. Amino acid sequence: CASRGGRDTGAFF.

The V and J genes are TRBV10-1 and TRBJ2-5, with 9 positions matching TRBD1. The V segment lost 7 bases and the J segment 5 bases; nucleotides outside the gene matches: 14. This CDR3 has 16 amino acids. Germline V lookup: CDR1 WNHNN, CDR2 SYGVQD (reference sequence). CDR3 nucleotide sequence: TGCGCCAGCAACCCACCCGGGACAGGGAGCGCGGAGACCCAGTACTTC. Translating it yields CASNPPGTGSAETQYF.

The chain joins TRBV2 to TRBJ1-1, with unresolved D. The CDR3 runs 14 residues. V shed 4 bases and J shed 6 bases, with 15 bases lying between them. Germline CDR1 reads SNHLY; CDR2 reads FYNNEI. The CDR3 nucleotides read TGTGCCAGCAGTGTGATCCGAGGAAGTGCTGAAGCTTTCTTT. It is translated as CASSVIRGSAEAFF.

This clone came up a few times. CDR3 amino acids: CASSQVQGGYTF. For the CDR3, the DNA is TGTGCCAGCAGCCAAGTTCAGGGTGGCTACACCTTC. This chain uses TRBV3-1 (or the pseudogene TRBV3-2) with TRBJ1-2, with a weak D call TRBD1 (5 bases). Germline CDR1 and CDR2: LGHDT and YNNKEL (reference sequence). The CDR3 loop spans 12 amino acids. V lost 1 base and J 7 bases, leaving 7 bases between the germline ends.

The chain recombines TRBV6-5 with TRBJ1-2; the D gene is possibly TRBD1 (5 bases). CDR3 length equals 14 residues. V was trimmed by 6 bases and J by 4 bases, leaving 15 bases between them. The V gene's germline CDR1 is MNHEY and CDR2 SVGAGI. As DNA, the CDR3 is TGTGCCAGCAGGCGAAGCCAGGGTCCCTATGGCTACACCTTC. Translated: CASRRSQGPYGYTF.

The genes are TRBV2 and TRBJ1-6, with D maybe TRBD1 (5 bases). The CDR3 extends over 13 amino acids. Germline lookup yields CDR1 SNHLY and CDR2 FYNNEI. V lost 4 bases, J lost 8 bases, and 9 bases lay in between. The CDR3 spells CASSVQGYSPLHF. The CDR3 DNA follows: TGTGCCAGCAGTGTTCAGGGTTATTCACCCCTCCACTTT.

The V call is TRBV7-2, the J call TRBJ2-7; TRBD1 might be the D (5 bases). This CDR3 comprises 14 residues. Germline-derived CDR1 and CDR2 are SGHTA and FQGNSA. Between the trimmed V and J ends, which lost 4 bases and 2 bases, there was a span of 12 bases. The CDR3 is CASSYRQVAYEQYF. CDR3 nucleotides: TGTGCCAGCAGCTACAGGCAGGTTGCCTACGAGCAGTACTTC.

This clone was detected only once. The V call is TRBV5-5, the J call TRBJ1-5; weak D call: TRBD1 (6 bases). V was shortened by 0 bases and J by 3 bases, with 13 bases between the two germline ends. The V gene's germline CDR1 is SGHKS and CDR2 YYEKEE (reference sequence). CDR3 length equals 16 residues. The CDR3 is CASSLEAGVINQPQHF. The CDR3 nucleotides are TGTGCCAGCAGCTTGGAGGCAGGGGTTATCAATCAGCCCCAGCATTTT.

This clone was counted a few times. DNA for the CDR3: TGTGCCAGCAGTTACGACAGGGCGCGGGCTTTCTTT. Protein: CASSYDRARAFF. The J gene is TRBJ1-1, the V gene TRBV6-5; the match to TRBD1 covers 7 bases. The germline V gene encodes CDR1 MNHEY and CDR2 SVGAGI. V shed 2 bases, J shed 11 bases, and the junction held 5 bases outside the gene matches. CDR3 length: 12 residues.

The chain joins TRBV4-2 to TRBJ2-1, with 10 bases matching TRBD2. V lost 0 bases to trimming and J lost 0 bases; unmatched junction nucleotides: 8. This CDR3 has 19 residues. Germline-derived CDR1 and CDR2 are LGHNA and YNFKEQ. The CDR3 coding sequence is TGTGCCAGCAGCCAAGATCTCGTGAGCGGGGGGGCCTCCTACAATGAGCAGTTCTTC. Translating gives CASSQDLVSGGASYNEQFF.

The rearrangement links TRBV28 to TRBJ1-2, with a weak D call TRBD1 (6 bases). The CDR3 is made up of 15 amino acids. Trimming took 6 bases from V and 2 from J, leaving 16 bases between them. Germline V gene sequence: CDR1 MDHEN, CDR2 SYDVKM. DNA of the CDR3: TGTGCCAGCAGCTCCCCTCAAGGGGGAAACTATGGCTACACCTTC. It translates to CASSSPQGGNYGYTF.

The rearrangement links TRBV10-3 to TRBJ1-1; tentative D call: TRBD1 (6 bases). This CDR3 region has 13 residues. The germline V gene encodes CDR1 ENHRY and CDR2 SYGVKD. V was cut by 7 bases and J by 0 bases, with 9 bases left in between. In DNA, the CDR3 is TGTGCCATCACCAGACAGGTGAACACTGAAGCTTTCTTT. It translates to CAITRQVNTEAFF.

The CDR3 loop is CAWTSPGDYEQYF. The CDR3 nucleotides are TGTGCCTGGACCTCCCCCGGGGACTACGAGCAGTACTTC. The V and J genes are TRBV30 and TRBJ2-7; a weak D match, TRBD2 (5 bases). Looked up from germline, CDR1 is GTSNPN and CDR2 is SVGIG (reference sequence). V was cut by 4 bases and J by 3 bases, with 13 bases left in between. The CDR3 spans 13 residues.

The chain links TRBV19 to TRBJ2-7, with 7 bases aligning to TRBD1. The junction had 9 bases not matched to a gene; V was cut back by 3 bases and J by 7 bases. CDR3 length equals 14 residues. Per the germline V gene, CDR1 is LNHDA and CDR2 is SQIVND (reference sequence). CDR3 DNA: TGTGCCAGTAGTATTGAGGGGGCCTTGGGGGAGCAGTACTTC. This encodes CASSIEGALGEQYF.

The chain is built from TRBV7-9 and TRBJ1-1; 7 positions match TRBD1. The J segment lost 4 bases and the V segment lost 5 bases, leaving 4 bases of the junction unmatched. Germline V gene sequence: CDR1 SEHNR, CDR2 FQNEAQ (reference sequence). The CDR3 sequence is 13 residues long. DNA for the CDR3: TGTGCCAGCAGCCCACAGGGGCCCACTGAAGCTTTCTTT. Its protein product is CASSPQGPTEAFF. Supplemented by reference TRBV7-9 and TRBJ1-1, the full variable domain reads DTGVSQNPRHKITKRGQNVTFRCDPISEHNRLYWYRQTLGQGPEFLTYFQNEAQLEKSRLLSDRFSAERPKGSFSTLEIQRTEQGDSAMYLCASSPQGPTEAFFGQGTRLTVV.

The chain uses TRBV5-6 and TRBJ1-1; D is possibly TRBD1 (6 bases). Germline CDR1 SGHDT, CDR2 YYEEEE. There are 13 residues in the CDR3. The V gene lost 7 bases and the J gene lost 5 bases, with 15 bases spanning the gap. The CDR3, as DNA: TGTGCCAGCCTTGGGGGGGCAGAAACTGAAGCTTTCTTT. Translating it yields CASLGGAETEAFF.

This rearrangement joins TRBV11-2 to TRBJ1-1; 9 bases fit TRBD1. The CDR3 covers 17 residues. Germline CDR1 and CDR2: SGHAT and FQNNGV. V gave up 11 bases and J gave up 4 bases; unmatched junction bases: 20. The CDR3 protein is CAAGRPGQGFLGTEAFF. As DNA, the CDR3 is TGTGCCGCAGGCCGGCCGGGACAGGGATTTTTGGGCACTGAAGCTTTCTTT. Full variable domain (outside the CDR3, taken from reference TRBV11-2 and TRBJ1-1): EAGVAQSPRYKIIEKRQSVAFWCNPISGHATLYWYQQILGQGPKLLIQFQNNGVVDDSQLPKDRFSAERLKGVDSTLKIQPAKLEDSAVYLCAAGRPGQGFLGTEAFFGQGTRLTVV.

The chain uses TRBV27 and TRBJ1-1, with TRBD1 identical over 7 bases. Germline V gene data show CDR1 as MNHEY and CDR2 as SMNVEV (reference sequence). J gave up 8 bases and V 5 bases, and 8 bases lay outside the gene matches. The CDR3 loop spans 13 amino acids. In DNA form, the CDR3 reads TGTGCCAGCAGTCGCGCTTGGGACAGAGAAGCTTTCTTT. Translation gives CASSRAWDREAFF.

This clone showed up just once. The chain combines TRBV15 with TRBJ2-3, with TRBD1 as a possible D gene (6 bases). The CDR3 runs to 19 residues. V was cut by 3 bases and J by 4 bases, with 26 bases left in between. Germline loops: CDR1 LNHNV, CDR2 YYDKDF (reference sequence). The DNA for the CDR3 is TGTGCCACCAGCAGCCCATTGGGTCCACAGGGAGCCGCGGCAGATACGCAGTATTTT. Encoded protein: CATSSPLGPQGAAADTQYF.

The chain employs TRBV12-3 or TRBV12-4 and TRBJ2-1; D is unclear. The CDR3 runs to 11 residues. V lost 6 bases and J 7 bases, leaving 7 bases between the germline ends. CDR3: CASSYVNEQFF. The CDR3 nucleotides read TGTGCCAGCAGCTACGTAAATGAGCAGTTCTTC.

The gene calls are TRBV20-1 and TRBJ1-1; TRBD1 might be the D (5 bases). The CDR3 has 11 amino acids. CDR1 and CDR2 (germline): DFQATT, SNEGSKA (reference sequence). V lost 5 bases and J 4 bases, leaving 8 bases between the germline ends. For the CDR3, the DNA is TGCAGTGCTCATAGGGGCACTGAAGCTTTCTTT. Protein sequence: CSAHRGTEAFF.

The chain employs TRBV5-1 and TRBJ2-5, with TRBD2 identical over 10 bases. The CDR3 has 16 residues. V lost 10 bases and J lost 5; bases outside the gene matches: 17. Germline CDR1 SGHRS, CDR2 YFSETQ. This chain's CDR3 is CARYRGPAGGLETQYF. The CDR3 coding sequence is TGCGCCCGCTACCGGGGGCCAGCGGGGGGGCTGGAGACCCAGTACTTC.

This clone showed up just a few times. The chain has TRBV9 and TRBJ2-1, with 8 positions matching TRBD2. Germline lookup yields CDR1 SGDLS and CDR2 YYNGEE. The V gene end was trimmed by 0 bases and the J gene end by 10 bases; junction bases not matched to a gene: 3. There are 13 residues in the CDR3. CDR3 region: CASSVGVAGEQFF. The CDR3 coding sequence is TGTGCCAGCAGCGTAGGAGTAGCGGGGGAGCAGTTCTTC.